This T cell receptor (beta chain) came from a study of blood T cell repertoires in COVID-19. CDR3 length: 15 residues. The germline gives CDR1 LNHDA, CDR2 SQIVND (reference sequence). The V and J ends lost 4 bases and 7 bases, in that order; junction bases with no gene match: 5. Clones were read by immunoSEQ multiplex PCR, and TCRdb kept only the in-frame ones, dropping some. The table includes some 260,000 clones, 75% to 95% detected once. This clonotype was obtained from a woman aged 18 to 35 who had recovered from COVID-19. The sequencing sample was made of PBMCs or T cells enriched from blood (not recorded which). The genes are TRBV19 and TRBJ2-1; 12 bases map to TRBD1. The CDR3 DNA reads TGTGCCAGTAGTAGAGCGGGACAGGGGGCGAATGAGCAGTTCTTC. It yields the protein CASSRAGQGANEQFF.